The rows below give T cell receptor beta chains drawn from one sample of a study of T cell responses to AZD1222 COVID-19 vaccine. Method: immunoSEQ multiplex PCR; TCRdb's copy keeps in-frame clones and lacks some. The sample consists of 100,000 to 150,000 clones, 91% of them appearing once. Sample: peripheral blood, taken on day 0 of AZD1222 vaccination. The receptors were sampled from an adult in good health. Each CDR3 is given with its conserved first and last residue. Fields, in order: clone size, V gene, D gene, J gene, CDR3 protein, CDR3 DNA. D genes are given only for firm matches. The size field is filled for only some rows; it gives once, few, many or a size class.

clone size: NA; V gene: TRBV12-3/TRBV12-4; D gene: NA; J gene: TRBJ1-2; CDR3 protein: CASSSQLGGYTF; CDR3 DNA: TGTGCCAGCAGTTCACAATTGGGGGGCTACACCTTC
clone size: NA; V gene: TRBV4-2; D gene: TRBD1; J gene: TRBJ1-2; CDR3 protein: CASSRFQDRVHGYTF; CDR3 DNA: TGTGCCAGCAGCCGTTTTCAGGACAGGGTGCATGGCTACACCTTC
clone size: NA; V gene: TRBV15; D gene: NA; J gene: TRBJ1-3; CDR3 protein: CATSLGRAGNTIYF; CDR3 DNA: TGTGCCACCAGCTTAGGGCGGGCTGGAAACACCATATATTTT
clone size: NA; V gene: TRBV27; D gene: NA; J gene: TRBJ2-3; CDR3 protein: CASRGEVADTQYF; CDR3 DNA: TGTGCCAGCAGAGGGGAGGTGGCAGATACGCAGTATTTT
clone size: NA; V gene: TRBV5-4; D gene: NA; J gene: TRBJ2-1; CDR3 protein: CASSPPDRYNEQFF; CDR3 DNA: TGTGCCAGCAGCCCCCCAGACAGATACAATGAGCAGTTCTTC
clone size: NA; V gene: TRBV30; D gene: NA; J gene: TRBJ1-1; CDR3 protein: CAWSPRVTEAFF; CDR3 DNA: TGTGCCTGGAGTCCAAGGGTCACTGAAGCTTTCTTT
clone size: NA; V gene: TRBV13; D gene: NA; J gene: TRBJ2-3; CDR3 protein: CASSLADTQYF; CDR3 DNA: TGTGCCAGCAGCTTGGCAGATACGCAGTATTTT
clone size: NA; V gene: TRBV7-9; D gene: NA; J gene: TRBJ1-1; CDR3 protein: CASSSGTIRTAFF; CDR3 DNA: TGTGCCAGCAGCTCCGGGACTATTAGAACAGCTTTCTTT
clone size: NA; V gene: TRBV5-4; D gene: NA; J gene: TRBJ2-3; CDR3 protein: CASSLTVLNTQYF; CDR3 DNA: TGTGCCAGCAGCTTGACCGTACTAAATACGCAGTATTTT
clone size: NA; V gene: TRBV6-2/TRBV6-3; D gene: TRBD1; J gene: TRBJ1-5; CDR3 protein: CASSKDRGDTSNQPQHF; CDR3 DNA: TGTGCCAGCAGTAAGGACAGGGGCGACACTAGCAATCAGCCCCAGCATTTT
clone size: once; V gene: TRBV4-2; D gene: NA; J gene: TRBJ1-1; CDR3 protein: CASSQDLNTEAFF; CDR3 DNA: TGTGCCAGCAGCCAAGACTTGAACACTGAAGCTTTCTTT
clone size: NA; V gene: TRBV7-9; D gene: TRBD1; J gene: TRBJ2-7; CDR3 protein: CASSAPGQGYEQYF; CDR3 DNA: TGTGCCAGCAGCGCCCCGGGACAGGGCTACGAGCAGTACTTC
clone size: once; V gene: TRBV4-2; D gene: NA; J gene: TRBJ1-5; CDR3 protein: CASSQNEGNQPQHF; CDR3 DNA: TGTGCCAGCAGCCAGAATGAGGGAAATCAGCCCCAGCATTTT
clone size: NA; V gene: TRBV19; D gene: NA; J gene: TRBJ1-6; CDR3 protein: CASSPAGLPLHF; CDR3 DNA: TGTGCCAGTAGTCCGGCGGGTTTGCCCCTCCACTTT
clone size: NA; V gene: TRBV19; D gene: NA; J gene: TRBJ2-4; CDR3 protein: CPHEREDF; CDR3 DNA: TGTCCCCATGAAAGGGAGGACTTC
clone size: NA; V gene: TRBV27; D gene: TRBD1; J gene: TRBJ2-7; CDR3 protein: CASRRLGQGVFYEQYF; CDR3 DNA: TGTGCCAGCAGGAGACTAGGACAGGGGGTTTTCTACGAGCAGTACTTC
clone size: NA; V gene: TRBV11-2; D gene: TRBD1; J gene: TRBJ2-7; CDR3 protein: CASSHFILWTGDHEQYF; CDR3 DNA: TGTGCCAGCAGCCACTTTATACTATGGACAGGGGACCACGAGCAGTACTTC
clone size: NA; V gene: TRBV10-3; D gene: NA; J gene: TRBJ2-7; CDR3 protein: CAISDLAELGEQYF; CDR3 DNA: TGTGCCATCAGTGATTTAGCGGAACTGGGGGAGCAGTACTTC
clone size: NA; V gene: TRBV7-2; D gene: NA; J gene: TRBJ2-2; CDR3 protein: CASKRDRNTGELFF; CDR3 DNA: TGTGCCAGCAAACGCGACAGGAACACCGGGGAGCTGTTTTTT
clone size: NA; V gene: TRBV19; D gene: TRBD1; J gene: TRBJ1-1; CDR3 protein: CASTDPIRTGGNTEAFF; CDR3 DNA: TGTGCCAGTACCGATCCTATTCGGACAGGGGGGAACACTGAAGCTTTCTTT
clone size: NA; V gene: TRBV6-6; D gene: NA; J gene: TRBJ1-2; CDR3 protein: CASSLRTAYGYTF; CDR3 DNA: TGTGCCAGCAGTCTTCGGACGGCTTATGGCTACACCTTC
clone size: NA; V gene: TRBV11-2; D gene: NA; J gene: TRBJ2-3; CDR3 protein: CASSMSRRADTQYF; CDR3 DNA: TGTGCCAGCAGCATGAGTCGAAGGGCAGATACGCAGTATTTT
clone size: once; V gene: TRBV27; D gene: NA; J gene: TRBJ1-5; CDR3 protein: CASSSGFGSNQPQHF; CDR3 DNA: TGTGCCAGCAGTTCAGGGTTCGGAAGCAATCAGCCCCAGCATTTT
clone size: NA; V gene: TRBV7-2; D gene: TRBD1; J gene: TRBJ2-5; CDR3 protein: CASKADGTGGETQYF; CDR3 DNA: TGTGCCAGCAAAGCAGACGGGACAGGCGGCGAGACCCAGTACTTC
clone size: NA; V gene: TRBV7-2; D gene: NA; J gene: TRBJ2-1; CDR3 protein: CASTSTRTYNEQFF; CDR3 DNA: TGTGCCAGCACCTCGACAAGGACCTACAATGAGCAGTTCTTC
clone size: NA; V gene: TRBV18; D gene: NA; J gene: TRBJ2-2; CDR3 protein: CASFPQLNTGELFF; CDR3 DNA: TGTGCCAGCTTTCCACAGCTGAACACCGGGGAGCTGTTTTTT
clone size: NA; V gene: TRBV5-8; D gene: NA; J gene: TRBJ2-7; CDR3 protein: CASSLLGSYEQYF; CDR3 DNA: TGTGCCAGCAGCTTGCTTGGCTCCTACGAGCAGTACTTC